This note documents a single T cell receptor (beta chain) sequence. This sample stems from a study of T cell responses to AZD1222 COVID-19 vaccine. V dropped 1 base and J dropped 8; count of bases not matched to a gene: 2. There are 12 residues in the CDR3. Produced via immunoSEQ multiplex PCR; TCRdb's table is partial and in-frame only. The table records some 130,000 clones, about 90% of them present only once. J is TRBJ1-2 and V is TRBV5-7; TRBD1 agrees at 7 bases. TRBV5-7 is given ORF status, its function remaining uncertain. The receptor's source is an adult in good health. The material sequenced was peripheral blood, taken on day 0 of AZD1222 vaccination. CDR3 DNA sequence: TGTGCCAGCAGCTTGACAGGGGCCGGCTACACCTTC. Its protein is CASSLTGAGYTF.